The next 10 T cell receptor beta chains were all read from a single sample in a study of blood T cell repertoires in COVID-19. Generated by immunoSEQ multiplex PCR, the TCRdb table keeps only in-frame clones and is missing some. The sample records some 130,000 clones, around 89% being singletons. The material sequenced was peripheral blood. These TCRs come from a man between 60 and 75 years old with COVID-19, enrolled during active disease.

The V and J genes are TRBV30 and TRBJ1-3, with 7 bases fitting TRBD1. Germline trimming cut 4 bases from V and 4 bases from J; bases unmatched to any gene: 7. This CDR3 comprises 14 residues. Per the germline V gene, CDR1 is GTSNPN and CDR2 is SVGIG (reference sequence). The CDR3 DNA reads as TGTGCCTGGACCGGACAGGCTCACGGAAACACCATATATTTT. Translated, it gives CAWTGQAHGNTIYF.

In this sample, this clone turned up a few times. CDR3 DNA sequence: TGTGCCAGTTCCTCCGACACCGGGACAGACAATCAGCCCCAGCATTTT. Protein sequence: CASSSDTGTDNQPQHF. This chain links TRBV19 with TRBJ1-5; 7 nucleotides align to TRBD1. The length of the CDR3 is 16 residues. Germline V CDR1 and CDR2: LNHDA, SQIVND (reference sequence). The J segment lost 3 bases and the V segment lost 8 bases, leaving 13 bases of the junction unmatched.

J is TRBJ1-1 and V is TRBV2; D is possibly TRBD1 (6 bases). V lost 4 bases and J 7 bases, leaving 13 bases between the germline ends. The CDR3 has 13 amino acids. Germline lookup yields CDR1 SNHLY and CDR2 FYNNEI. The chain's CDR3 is CASSVDRPSEAFF. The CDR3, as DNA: TGTGCCAGCAGTGTGGACAGACCGAGTGAAGCTTTCTTT. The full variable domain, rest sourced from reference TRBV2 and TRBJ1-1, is EPEVTQTPSHQVTQMGQEVILRCVPISNHLYFYWYRQILGQKVEFLVSFYNNEISEKSEIFDDQFSVERPDGSNFTLKIRSTKLEDSAMYFCASSVDRPSEAFFGQGTRLTVV.

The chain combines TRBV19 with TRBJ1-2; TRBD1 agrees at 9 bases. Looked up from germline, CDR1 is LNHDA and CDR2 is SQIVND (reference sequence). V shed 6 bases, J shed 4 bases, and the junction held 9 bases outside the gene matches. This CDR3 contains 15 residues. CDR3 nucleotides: TGTGCCAGTAGGCTGGACAGGGGATTACTCTATGGCTACACCTTC. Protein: CASRLDRGLLYGYTF.

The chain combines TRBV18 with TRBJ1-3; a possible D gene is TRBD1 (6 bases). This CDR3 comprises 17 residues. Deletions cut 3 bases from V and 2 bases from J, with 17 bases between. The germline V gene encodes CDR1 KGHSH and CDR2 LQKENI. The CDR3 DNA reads TGTGCCAGCTCACCGGGGACACCTACTTCTGCTGGAAACACCATATATTTT. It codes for CASSPGTPTSAGNTIYF. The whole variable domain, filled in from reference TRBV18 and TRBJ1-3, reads NAGVMQNPRHLVRRRGQEARLRCSPMKGHSHVYWYRQLPEEGLKFMVYLQKENIIDESGMPKERFSAEFPKEGPSILRIQQVVRGDSAAYFCASSPGTPTSAGNTIYFGEGSWLTVV.

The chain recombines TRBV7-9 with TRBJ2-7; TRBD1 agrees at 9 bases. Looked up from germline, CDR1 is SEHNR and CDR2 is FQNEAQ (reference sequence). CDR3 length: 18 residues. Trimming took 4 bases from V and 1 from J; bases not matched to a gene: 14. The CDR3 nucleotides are TGTGCCAGCAGCTCGTTATGGGGACAGGGTAGTAGTTCCTACGAGCAGTACTTC. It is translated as CASSSLWGQGSSSYEQYF.

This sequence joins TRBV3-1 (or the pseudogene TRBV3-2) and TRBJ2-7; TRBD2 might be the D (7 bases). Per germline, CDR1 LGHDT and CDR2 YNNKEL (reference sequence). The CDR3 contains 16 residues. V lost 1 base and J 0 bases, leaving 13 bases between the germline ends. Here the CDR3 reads CASSQVGGARSYEQYF. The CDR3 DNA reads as TGTGCCAGCAGCCAAGTGGGGGGGGCACGCTCCTACGAGCAGTACTTC.

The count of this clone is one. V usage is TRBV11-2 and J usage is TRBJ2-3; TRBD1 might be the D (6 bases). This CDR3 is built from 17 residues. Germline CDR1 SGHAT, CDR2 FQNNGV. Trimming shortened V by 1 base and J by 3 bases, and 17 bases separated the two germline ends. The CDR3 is CASSLVSQGKGTDTQYF. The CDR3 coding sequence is TGTGCCAGCAGCTTAGTAAGCCAGGGGAAAGGAACAGATACGCAGTATTTT.

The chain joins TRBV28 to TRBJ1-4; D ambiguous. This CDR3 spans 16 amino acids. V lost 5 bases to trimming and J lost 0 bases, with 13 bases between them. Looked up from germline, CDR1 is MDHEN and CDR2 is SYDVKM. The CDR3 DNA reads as TGTGCCAGCAGTCAAACCACAGCCCCAACTAATGAAAAACTGTTTTTT. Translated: CASSQTTAPTNEKLFF.

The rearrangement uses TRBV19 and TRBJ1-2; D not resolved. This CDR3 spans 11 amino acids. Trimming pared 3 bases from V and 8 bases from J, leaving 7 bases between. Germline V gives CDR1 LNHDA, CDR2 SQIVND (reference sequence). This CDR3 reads CASSISEGYTF. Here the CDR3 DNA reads TGTGCCAGTAGTATCTCTGAGGGCTACACCTTC.